The T cell receptor (beta chain) under discussion was sequenced for a study of T cells in Graves' hyperthyroidism and ophthalmopathy. Study conclusions and caveats: Among thyroid clonotypes expanded above 0.001, most also appeared in blood.

The length of the CDR3 is 12 residues. Germline V gene lookup returns CDR1 MRHNA and CDR2 SNTAGT. The germline V and J ends were trimmed by 0 bases and 12 bases, with 11 bases remaining between them. RNA transcripts gave rise to amplified TCR beta CDR3 regions. The HTBI primer set was used in a first-round RT-PCR of the TCR CDR3. Using its own MiXCR run on the multiplex PCR reads, TCRdb lists one record per CDR3 protein. The table has roughly 560,000 distinct CDR3 sequences, roughly 14% seen once. To note about this clonotype: What it recognizes is unknown.

Diagnostic assessment was based on clinical symptoms, serum thyroxine and TRAb, thyroid ultrasound and orbital computed tomography. Fresh peripheral blood, 10 ml, yielded the PBMCs. Sequenced sample: blood. The TCR originated in a woman in her forties with Graves' ophthalmopathy. The chain links TRBV6-4 to TRBJ1-1, with D possibly TRBD1 on 5 matching bases. The CDR3 is CASSDSPGMTFF. CDR3 DNA sequence: TGTGCCAGCAGTGACTCGCCAGGGATGACTTTCTTT.